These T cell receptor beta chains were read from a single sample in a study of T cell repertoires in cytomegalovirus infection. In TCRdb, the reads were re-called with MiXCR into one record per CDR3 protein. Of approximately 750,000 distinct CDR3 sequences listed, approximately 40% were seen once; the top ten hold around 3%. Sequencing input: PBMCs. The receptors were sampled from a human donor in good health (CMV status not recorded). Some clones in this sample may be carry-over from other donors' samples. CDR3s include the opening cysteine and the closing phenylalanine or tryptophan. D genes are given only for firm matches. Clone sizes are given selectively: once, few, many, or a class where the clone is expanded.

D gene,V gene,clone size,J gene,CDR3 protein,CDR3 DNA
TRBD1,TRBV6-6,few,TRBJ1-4,CASSYSTGGHATNEKLFF,TGTGCCAGCAGTTACTCGACAGGGGGCCACGCAACTAATGAAAAACTGTTTTTT
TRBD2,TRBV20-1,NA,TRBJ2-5,CSARDSGGRLETQYF,TGCAGTGCTAGAGATTCCGGGGGGAGGCTGGAGACCCAGTACTTC
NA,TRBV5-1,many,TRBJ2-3,CASSPNTDTQYF,TGTGCCAGCAGCCCAAACACAGATACGCAGTATTTT
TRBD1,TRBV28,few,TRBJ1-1,CASSPVGTGGLGTEAFF,TGTGCCAGCAGCCCCGTAGGGACAGGGGGCCTCGGGACTGAAGCTTTCTTT
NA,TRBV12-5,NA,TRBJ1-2,CASVDGPTNYGYTF,TGTGCTAGTGTTGACGGTCCTACTAACTATGGCTACACCTTC
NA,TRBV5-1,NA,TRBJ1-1,CASSFQPDMNTEAFF,TGCGCCAGCAGCTTCCAGCCCGATATGAACACTGAAGCTTTCTTT
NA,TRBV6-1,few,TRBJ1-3,CATGQSGNTIYF,TGTGCCACCGGACAGTCTGGAAACACCATATATTTT
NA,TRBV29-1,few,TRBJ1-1,CSVEYGGTEAFF,TGCAGCGTTGAATATGGTGGGACTGAAGCTTTCTTT
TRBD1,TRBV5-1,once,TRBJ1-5,CASSDGTGRTPQHF,TGCGCCAGCAGCGATGGGACAGGGAGGACGCCCCAGCATTTT
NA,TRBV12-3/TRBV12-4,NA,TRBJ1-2,CASRSQGSGYTF,TGTGCCAGCAGATCACAGGGCTCGGGCTACACCTTC
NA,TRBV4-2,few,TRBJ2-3,CASSQGSRDFTDTQYF,TGTGCCAGCAGCCAAGGTAGTAGGGACTTTACAGATACGCAGTATTTT
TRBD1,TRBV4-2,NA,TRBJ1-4,CASSQAGQGAFEKLFF,TGTGCCAGCAGCCAAGCAGGACAGGGGGCATTTGAAAAACTGTTTTTT
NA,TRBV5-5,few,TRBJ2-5,CASRYWTTQETQYF,TGTGCCAGCAGATACTGGACAACCCAAGAGACCCAGTACTTC
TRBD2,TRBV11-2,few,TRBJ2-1,CASSLASGRINEQFF,TGTGCCAGCAGCTTAGCTAGCGGGAGGATAAATGAGCAGTTCTTC
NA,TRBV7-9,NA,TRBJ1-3,CASSSPQLGSSGNTIYF,TGTGCCAGCAGCTCTCCCCAGCTTGGGTCTTCTGGAAACACCATATATTTT
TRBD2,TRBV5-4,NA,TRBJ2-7,CASSLSGRAYEQSF,TGTGCCAGCAGCCTAAGCGGGAGGGCCTACGAGCAGTCCTTC
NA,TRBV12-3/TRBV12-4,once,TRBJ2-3,CASSPWASTDTQYF,TGTGCCAGCAGTCCTTGGGCTTCCACAGATACGCAGTATTTT
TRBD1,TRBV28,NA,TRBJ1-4,CASSPPGQGQEKLFF,TGTGCCAGCAGTCCCCCCGGACAGGGGCAAGAAAAACTGTTTTTT
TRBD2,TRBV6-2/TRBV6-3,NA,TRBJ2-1,CASTQRGYNEQFF,TGTGCCAGCACCCAGCGGGGGTACAATGAGCAGTTCTTC
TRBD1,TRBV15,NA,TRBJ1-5,CATSRGQGAGNQPQHF,TGTGCCACCAGCAGGGGACAGGGGGCCGGCAATCAGCCCCAGCATTTT
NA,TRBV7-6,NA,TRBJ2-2,CASSPGMTGELFF,TGTGCCAGCAGCCCGGGGATGACCGGGGAGCTGTTTTTT
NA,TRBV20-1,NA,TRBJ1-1,CSARVHNMNTEAFF,TGCAGTGCTAGAGTCCATAACATGAACACTGAAGCTTTCTTT
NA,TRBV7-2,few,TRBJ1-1,CASSLGFGPRVAGMENTEAFF,TGTGCCAGCAGCTTAGGATTCGGTCCCCGCGTGGCGGGGATGGAGAACACTGAAGCTTTCTTT
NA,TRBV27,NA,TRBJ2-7,CASSLIASTYEQYF,TGTGCCAGCAGTTTAATAGCGTCGACCTACGAGCAGTACTTC
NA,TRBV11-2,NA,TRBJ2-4,CASSFVLTAKNIQYF,TGTGCCAGCAGCTTCGTCCTGACAGCCAAAAACATTCAGTACTTC
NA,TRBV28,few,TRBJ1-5,CAASTWGRRRGQPQHF,TGTGCCGCCTCAACCTGGGGGCGCCGTAGGGGTCAGCCCCAGCATTTT
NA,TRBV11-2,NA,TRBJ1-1,CASSLGFRGNEAFF,TGTGCCAGCAGCTTAGGATTTCGCGGGAATGAGGCTTTCTTT
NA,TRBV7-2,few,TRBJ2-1,CASSLVTDNEQFF,TGTGCCAGCAGCTTAGTAACAGACAATGAGCAGTTCTTC
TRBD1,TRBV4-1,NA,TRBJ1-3,CASSPGTDMGNTIYF,TGTGCCAGCAGCCCGGGGACAGATATGGGAAACACCATATATTTT
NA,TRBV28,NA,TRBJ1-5,CASTQGLTWAQHF,TGTGCCAGCACACAGGGTCTAACTTGGGCCCAGCATTTT
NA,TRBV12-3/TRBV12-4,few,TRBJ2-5,CASSPEGGRETQYF,TGTGCCAGCAGTCCCGAAGGGGGGAGGGAGACCCAGTACTTC
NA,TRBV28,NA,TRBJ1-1,CSSNPALRATEAFF,TGTTCCAGCAATCCAGCTCTGCGTGCCACTGAAGCTTTCTTT
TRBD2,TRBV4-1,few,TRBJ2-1,CASSQTLAVGEQFF,TGCGCCAGCAGCCAGACCCTAGCGGTCGGGGAGCAGTTCTTC
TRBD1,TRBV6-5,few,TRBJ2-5,CASSYGTAQETQYF,TGTGCCAGCAGTTACGGGACAGCACAAGAGACCCAGTACTTC
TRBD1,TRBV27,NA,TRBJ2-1,CASSRTGGWDEQFF,TGTGCCAGCAGTCGGACAGGGGGATGGGATGAGCAGTTCTTC
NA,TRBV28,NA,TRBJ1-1,CASIIKGTEAFF,TGTGCCAGCATTATTAAGGGCACTGAAGCTTTCTTT
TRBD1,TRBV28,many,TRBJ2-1,CASSRQGFYNEQFF,TGTGCCAGCAGTCGACAGGGGTTTTACAATGAGCAGTTCTTC
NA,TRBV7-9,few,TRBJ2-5,CASRERRDGKETQYF,TGTGCCAGCAGGGAAAGGCGGGACGGTAAAGAGACCCAGTACTTC
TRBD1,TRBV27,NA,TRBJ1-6,CASSFDRGTYNSPLHF,TGTGCCAGCAGTTTCGACAGGGGCACCTATAATTCACCCCTCCACTTT
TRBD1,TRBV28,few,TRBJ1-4,CASRLGQGAGEKLFF,TGTGCCAGCAGGCTAGGACAGGGCGCCGGTGAAAAACTGTTTTTT
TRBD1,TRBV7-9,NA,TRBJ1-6,CASSSTGRTLHF,TGTGCCAGCAGCTCGACAGGGCGGACCCTCCACTTT
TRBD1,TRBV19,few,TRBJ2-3,CASSNTGTGSTDTQYF,TGTGCCAGTAGTAATACCGGGACAGGGAGTACAGATACGCAGTATTTT
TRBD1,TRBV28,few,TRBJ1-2,CASRPPGQGYGYTF,TGTGCCAGCAGACCCCCGGGACAGGGCTATGGCTACACCTTC
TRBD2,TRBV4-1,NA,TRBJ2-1,CASSDRRLAGAGNEQFF,TGCGCCAGCAGCGACCGCCGACTAGCGGGAGCAGGCAATGAGCAGTTCTTC
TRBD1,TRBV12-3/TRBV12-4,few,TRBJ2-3,CATQARTGYSTDTQYF,TGTGCCACCCAAGCCCGGACAGGGTATAGCACAGATACGCAGTATTTT